This T cell receptor beta chain was identified in a study of blood T cell repertoires in COVID-19. About the study: The United States, Italy and Spain were the sources of the acute and convalescent COVID-19 samples. The analysed material was cDNA or gDNA that came from T cells, B-cell-depleted T cells, or PBMCs.

The CDR3 is 14 amino acids. The germline V and J ends were trimmed by 3 bases and 4 bases, with 15 bases remaining between them. Germline assignment: CDR1 DFQATT and CDR2 SNEGSKA (reference sequence). Original data processing: By means of reference gene primer amplification, nucleated cell counts were estimated. Clones were sequenced by immunoSEQ multiplex PCR, and TCRdb holds only the in-frame ones, with some missing. The V and J calls and clone size come from that table; D and trimming were worked out from the DNA. The sample comprises 150,000 to 200,000 clones, 81% of which are singletons, and approximately 11% rests with the top ten.

Sequencing was carried out using peripheral blood. The chain employs TRBV20-1 and TRBJ1-1; D remains ambiguous. The receptor was derived from a man aged 55 to 70 with active or convalescent COVID-19. In DNA, the CDR3 is TGCAGTGCTAGTAAATCAGCGCTGCGCACTGAAGCTTTCTTT. Translation: CSASKSALRTEAFF.